This T cell receptor beta chain came from a study of Graves' ophthalmopathy and Graves' hyperthyroidism. Amplified material comprised TCR beta CDR3 regions derived from RNA transcripts. HTBI-primed RT-PCR formed the first round, and a multiplex PCR formed the second. TCRdb used MiXCR to reprocess the multiplex PCR reads, holding one entry per CDR3 protein. The sample carries over a million distinct CDR3 sequences, 35% to 40% recorded once. Study-wide results and limits: Prediction of ophthalmopathy progression reached about 65% sensitivity and around 72% specificity. Blood samples also showed most expanded thyroid clonotypes exceeding 0.001 frequency.

This clonotype was observed a handful of times. Its antigen remains unidentified. The V end lost 2 bases, the J end lost 5 bases, and 15 bases lay between the germline ends. The CDR3 length is 15 residues. Germline assignment: CDR1 KGHSH and CDR2 LQKENI. The source material was peripheral blood or thyroid tissue (not recorded which). The clonotype comes from an adult man with Graves' hyperthyroidism. This rearrangement joins TRBV18 to TRBJ1-2; D ambiguous. This CDR3 reads CASSPGQRALYGYTF. The CDR3 DNA follows: TGTGCCAGCTCACCAGGCCAGCGGGCTCTGTATGGCTACACCTTC. The full variable domain, in which reference TRBV18 and TRBJ1-2 provide the parts outside the CDR3, is NAGVMQNPRHLVRRRGQEARLRCSPMKGHSHVYWYRQLPEEGLKFMVYLQKENIIDESGMPKERFSAEFPKEGPSILRIQQVVRGDSAAYFCASSPGQRALYGYTFGSGTRLTVV.